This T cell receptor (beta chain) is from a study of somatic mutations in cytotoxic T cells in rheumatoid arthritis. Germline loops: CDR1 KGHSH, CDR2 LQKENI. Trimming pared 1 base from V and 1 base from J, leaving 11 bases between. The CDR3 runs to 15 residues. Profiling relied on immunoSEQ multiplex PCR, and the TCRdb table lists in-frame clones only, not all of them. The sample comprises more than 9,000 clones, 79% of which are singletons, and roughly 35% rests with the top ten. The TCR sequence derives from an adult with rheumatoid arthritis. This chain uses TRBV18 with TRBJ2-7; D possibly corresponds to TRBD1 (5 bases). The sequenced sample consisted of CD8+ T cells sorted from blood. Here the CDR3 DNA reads TGTGCCAGCTCACCACAGGGGCCCGCTTCCTACGAGCAGTACTTC. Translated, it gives CASSPQGPASYEQYF.